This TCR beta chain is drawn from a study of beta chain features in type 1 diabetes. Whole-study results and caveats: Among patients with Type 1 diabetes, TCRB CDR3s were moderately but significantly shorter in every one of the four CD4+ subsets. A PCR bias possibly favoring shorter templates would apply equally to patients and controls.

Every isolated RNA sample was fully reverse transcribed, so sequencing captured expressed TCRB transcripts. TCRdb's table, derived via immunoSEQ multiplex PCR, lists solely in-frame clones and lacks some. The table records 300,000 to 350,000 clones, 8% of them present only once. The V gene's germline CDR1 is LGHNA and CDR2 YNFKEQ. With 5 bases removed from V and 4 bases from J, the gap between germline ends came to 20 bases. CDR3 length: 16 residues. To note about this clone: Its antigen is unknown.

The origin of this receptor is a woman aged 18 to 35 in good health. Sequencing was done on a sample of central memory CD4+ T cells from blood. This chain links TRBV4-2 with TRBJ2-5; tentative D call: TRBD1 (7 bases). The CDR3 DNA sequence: TGTGCCAGCAGCTTAGGCGCAGGGGGGCCCAGAGAGACCCAGTACTTC. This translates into CASSLGAGGPRETQYF.